One sample yielded the 4 T cell receptor beta chains listed below, sequenced in a study of blood T cell repertoires in COVID-19. Only in-frame clones appear in the TCRdb table, and some are missing; sequencing was by immunoSEQ multiplex PCR. The sample contains around 190,000 clones, 75% to 85% of which appear only once. Sequencing was performed on PBMCs or T cells enriched from blood (not recorded which). All receptors come from a man aged 40-49 years who had recovered from COVID-19.

This clone was counted a single time. The chain combines TRBV7-9 with TRBJ1-2; TRBD1 is a possible D gene (5 bases). The germline V gene has CDR1 SEHNR and CDR2 FQNEAQ (reference sequence). The CDR3 has 15 amino acids. V shed 3 bases and J shed 6 bases, with 17 bases lying between them. The DNA for the CDR3 is TGTGCCAGCAGCTTTTCCTCTAGGGGAGGCGATGGCTACACCTTC. Translated: CASSFSSRGGDGYTF.

V usage is TRBV10-1 and J usage is TRBJ2-1, with 10 bases matching TRBD1. V was pared by 6 bases and J by 10 bases, with 9 bases of the junction left unmatched. Germline assignment: CDR1 WNHNN and CDR2 SYGVQD (reference sequence). CDR3 length equals 14 residues. The CDR3 nucleotides are TGCGCCAGCAGAAGGGACAGGGGAGCCCCCGAGCAGTTCTTC. Protein product: CASRRDRGAPEQFF.

V usage is TRBV9 and J usage is TRBJ2-3, with TRBD2 as a possible D gene (6 bases). CDR3 length: 16 amino acids. The germline CDR1 and CDR2 sequences are SGDLS and YYNGEE. V was pared by 4 bases and J by 5 bases, with 20 bases between. The chain's CDR3 is CASSPRPGGAVDTQYF. CDR3 sequence (DNA): TGTGCCAGCAGCCCCCGGCCCGGCGGGGCGGTAGATACGCAGTATTTT.

The chain is built from TRBV5-8 and TRBJ1-2, with D possibly being TRBD1 (6 bases). V was trimmed by 0 bases and J by 5 bases, leaving 11 bases between them. CDR1 SGHTS and CDR2 YDEGEE come from the germline V gene. The CDR3 loop spans 14 amino acids. In DNA form, the CDR3 reads TGTGCCAGCAGCTTGGCGGGGGGCTATTATGGCTACACCTTC. It specifies CASSLAGGYYGYTF.